This T cell receptor beta chain was recorded in a study of cytotoxic CD8 clonotypes in ibrutinib-treated CLL. The assay was immunoSEQ multiplex PCR, and TCRdb's table has in-frame clones only and misses some. The sample lists about 130,000 clones, about 80% occurring once. There are 16 residues in the CDR3. Trimming cost V 4 bases and J 2 bases; bases outside gene matches: 6. Germline-derived CDR1 and CDR2 are LGHNA and YNFKEQ. This clonotype was sampled from a human donor with chronic lymphocytic leukemia. The specimen comprised PBMCs, sampled after 12 months of ibrutinib treatment. J is TRBJ2-7 and V is TRBV4-2, with 12 bases aligning to TRBD2. The CDR3 spells CASSPRLAGAAYEQYF. The CDR3 region has the DNA TGTGCCAGCAGCCCTAGACTAGCGGGAGCCGCCTACGAGCAGTACTTC.